Each of the 4 T cell receptor beta chains below was sequenced from the same sample in a study of T-cell reconstitution after alpha-beta-depleted transplantation in children. TCRbeta library construction was performed incorporating unique molecular identifiers. TCRdb reprocessed the PCR reads via MiXCR and lists one record per CDR3 protein. The sample records 200,000 to 250,000 distinct CDR3 sequences, about 11% being singletons. The material sequenced was PBMCs, taken before TCRalphabeta/CD19-depleted stem cell transplant. These receptors were taken from a child under two years old with acute myeloid leukemia, due to receive a stem cell transplant.

This clonotype showed up many times. This rearrangement joins TRBV12-3 or TRBV12-4 to TRBJ1-2; 7 nucleotides align to TRBD1. V trimming: 5 bases; J trimming: 5 bases; junction bases outside the gene matches: 5. This CDR3 contains 13 residues. CDR3 DNA sequence: TGTGCCAGCAGTCGGGACAGAATGTATGGCTACACCTTC. Translated, it gives CASSRDRMYGYTF.

This clonotype was seen at least ten times. The chain couples TRBV30 to TRBJ1-1; D is uncertain. Germline V lookup: CDR1 GTSNPN, CDR2 SVGIG (reference sequence). The CDR3 has 12 amino acids. Deletions cut 7 bases from V and 3 bases from J, with 12 bases between. The CDR3 DNA sequence: TGTGCCTACCTCAGGAGGGACACTGAAGCTTTCTTT. Encoded protein: CAYLRRDTEAFF.

This clonotype was counted many times. The chain combines TRBV5-1 with TRBJ2-1, with a tentative D call TRBD2 (6 bases). V lost 1 base and J 4 bases, leaving 12 bases between the germline ends. From germline, CDR1 is SGHRS and CDR2 YFSETQ. This CDR3 comprises 15 residues. The CDR3 nucleotides read TGCGCCAGCAGCTTGTCGCGGGGCGCATACAATGAGCAGTTCTTC. Translated, it gives CASSLSRGAYNEQFF. Full variable domain (remainder filled in from reference TRBV5-1 and TRBJ2-1): KAGVTQTPRYLIKTRGQQVTLSCSPISGHRSVSWYQQTPGQGLQFLFEYFSETQRNKGNFPGRFSGRQFSNSRSEMNVSTLELGDSALYLCASSLSRGAYNEQFFGPGTRLTVL.

Remarks on this clonotype: Since a much larger clone is just one base distant, this may be a read error. The V gene is TRBV7-9, the J gene TRBJ2-3; D might be TRBD1 (5 bases). CDR1 is SEHNR and CDR2 is FQNEAQ in the germline V gene (reference sequence). V was trimmed by 11 bases and J by 5 bases, leaving 17 bases between them. The CDR3 is made up of 13 amino acids. The CDR3 loop is CASRGLTGDTQYF. CDR3 sequence (DNA): TGTGCCTCCCGTGGGCTAACAGGAGATACGCAGTATTTT.